This TCR beta chain was documented in a study of OX40 agonist ivuxolimab in advanced cancers. Study-level background: Patients got intravenous ivuxolimab at 0.01 to 10 mg/kg every 2 weeks. Subjects had a mean age of around 60 years, with a range of about 23 to 79; roughly 80% were male. The diagnoses of dose-escalation patients were hepatocellular carcinoma, melanoma, renal cell or head and neck cancer.

The assay was immunoSEQ multiplex PCR, and TCRdb's table has in-frame clones only and misses some. The top ten clones hold 4.6% of a sample with about 55,000 clones, 84% of them seen once. The V end was cut by 1 base, the J end by 7 bases, with 17 bases between. The CDR3 extends over 16 amino acids. The germline gives CDR1 MGHDK, CDR2 SYGVNS. V and J are TRBV25-1 and TRBJ2-1; D perhaps matches TRBD1 (5 bases). This receptor was obtained from an adult with an advanced solid tumor such as melanoma, head and neck, liver or kidney cancer. Source: CD4+ or CD8+ T cells sorted from blood, taken in a trial of the OX40 agonist ivuxolimab. The CDR3 spells CASSEFGLTRANEQFF. CDR3 bases: TGTGCCAGCAGTGAATTCGGGTTAACCAGGGCTAATGAGCAGTTCTTC.